The entry below gives a single TCR beta chain sequence along with its context. No antigen is known for it. The donors were healthy bone marrow donors. This PCR relied on a set of 60 Vbeta primers and 13 Jbeta primers. The protocol was immunoSEQ multiplex PCR, while the TCRdb copy is restricted to in-frame clones and leaves out a portion. The sample carries 90,000 to 120,000 clones, 60% to 80% recorded once. The germline V gene encodes CDR1 SGHVS and CDR2 FQNEAQ. V shed 4 bases, J shed 0 bases, and the junction held 5 bases outside the gene matches. CDR3 length: 18 residues. The sample is drawn from a study of cytomegalovirus exposure and HLA in healthy donors. Whole-study findings and limits: Investigators reported about 160 TCR beta chains as tied to cytomegalovirus. High specificity and sensitivity for cytomegalovirus status were reported for the classifier.

The TCR sequence derives from a man aged 18 to 35 in good health and CMV-seronegative. Sequencing was performed on PBMCs. The chain is built from TRBV7-8 and TRBJ2-3; 15 bases are shared with TRBD2. Written as DNA, the CDR3 is TGTGCCAGCAGCTCAGGGACTAGCGGGGGGTGGAGCACAGATACGCAGTATTTT. Translation: CASSSGTSGGWSTDTQYF.